These 20 T cell receptor beta chains were all obtained from the same sample, sequenced in a study of T cells in localized non-small cell lung cancer. Measured with immunoSEQ multiplex PCR; TCRdb has only the in-frame clones, and not every one. The top ten clones hold approximately 17% of a sample with about 46,000 clones, around 81% of them seen once. Source: peripheral blood mononuclear cells, taken before any cancer treatment. The origin of the receptors is a man between 40 and 69 years old with stage III lung adenocarcinoma.

The chain links TRBV9 to TRBJ2-7; D perhaps matches TRBD1 (5 bases). The CDR3 is 13 residues long. Germline V gives CDR1 SGDLS, CDR2 YYNGEE. Trimming shortened V by 4 bases and J by 6 bases, and 14 bases separated the two germline ends. In DNA, the CDR3 is TGTGCCAGCAGCTCAGGGTTGGGGATCGAGCAGTACTTC. Residues: CASSSGLGIEQYF.

V gene TRBV2 combines with J gene TRBJ2-5; 13 bases are shared with TRBD2. Germline trimming cut 5 bases from V and 7 bases from J; bases unmatched to any gene: 16. The CDR3 covers 18 residues. CDR1 is SNHLY, CDR2 FYNNEI, per germline. Here the CDR3 reads CASSHRPGLAGTRATQYF. The DNA for the CDR3 is TGTGCCAGCAGTCACCGGCCGGGACTAGCGGGGACTAGAGCGACCCAGTACTTC.

The chain employs TRBV12-5 and TRBJ1-5; TRBD1 matches at 8 bases. V lost 7 bases and J lost 6; bases outside the gene matches: 14. This CDR3 is built from 16 residues. Germline lookup yields CDR1 LGHNT and CDR2 FRNRAP. The CDR3 sequence is CASDSSEDTGGQPQHF. The CDR3 DNA follows: TGTGCTAGTGACTCATCGGAGGATACAGGGGGTCAGCCCCAGCATTTT.

The chain has TRBV6-5 and TRBJ1-2; 9 positions agree with TRBD1. Germline V gene lookup returns CDR1 MNHEY and CDR2 SVGAGI. This CDR3 contains 15 residues. V gave up 2 bases and J gave up 2 bases; unmatched junction bases: 3. This CDR3 is CASSYAGTGNYGYTF. CDR3 nucleotide sequence: TGTGCCAGCAGTTACGCTGGGACAGGGAACTATGGCTACACCTTC.

This chain links TRBV6-1 with TRBJ1-5; 9 positions agree with TRBD1. With V trimmed by 8 bases and J by 3 bases, 5 bases remained unmatched. The CDR3 runs to 14 residues. The germline gives CDR1 MNHNS, CDR2 SASEGT. The CDR3 DNA reads TGTGCCAGCGCTGACAGGGGGATCAATCAGCCCCAGCATTTT. Protein: CASADRGINQPQHF.

The chain joins TRBV6-6 to TRBJ2-7; TRBD1 matches 7 bases. Germline-derived CDR1 and CDR2 are MNHNY and SVGAGI (reference sequence). The CDR3 is 14 residues long. V lost 0 bases and J lost 4; bases outside the gene matches: 3. This CDR3 is CASSYSGQTYEQYF. The CDR3 region has the DNA TGTGCCAGCAGTTACTCGGGACAGACTTACGAGCAGTACTTC.

The V call is TRBV18, the J call TRBJ2-1; TRBD2 aligns across 13 bases. Germline loops: CDR1 KGHSH, CDR2 LQKENI. CDR3 length: 16 residues. V was pared by 4 bases and J by 5 bases, with 5 bases of the junction left unmatched. The DNA for the CDR3 is TGTGCCAGCTCACTAACTAGCGGGGGGGCGCACAATGAGCAGTTCTTC. It is translated as CASSLTSGGAHNEQFF.

The rearrangement joins TRBV27 to TRBJ1-2; 11 positions agree with TRBD1. J lost 8 bases, V lost 2 bases, and 7 bases had no gene match. From germline, CDR1 is MNHEY and CDR2 SMNVEV (reference sequence). The CDR3 consists of 15 residues. The CDR3 DNA reads as TGTGCCAGCAGTTTAGTATCGGACAGGGGGCGCGGCTACACCTTC. Protein product: CASSLVSDRGRGYTF.

This clone was detected once. The V gene is TRBV11-2, the J gene TRBJ2-3, with TRBD2 identical over 10 bases. The CDR3 has 16 residues. Germline CDR1 is SGHAT and CDR2 is FQNNGV. The trim removed 4 bases at V and 2 bases at J, leaving 6 bases unmatched. DNA for the CDR3: TGTGCCAGCAGCTGGAGCGGGGGGGCCCCCACAGATACGCAGTATTTT. This gives the protein CASSWSGGAPTDTQYF. The variable domain in full, with the rest retrieved from reference TRBV11-2 and TRBJ2-3, is EAGVAQSPRYKIIEKRQSVAFWCNPISGHATLYWYQQILGQGPKLLIQFQNNGVVDDSQLPKDRFSAERLKGVDSTLKIQPAKLEDSAVYLCASSWSGGAPTDTQYFGPGTRLTVL.

This chain joins TRBV6-5 and TRBJ1-5, with D uncertain. The germline V gene has CDR1 MNHEY and CDR2 SVGAGI. This CDR3 spans 15 amino acids. V was pared by 6 bases and J by 1 base, with 13 bases between. CDR3 residues: CASSPGDGSNQPQHF. Written as DNA, the CDR3 is TGTGCCAGCAGCCCCGGAGATGGGAGCAATCAGCCCCAGCATTTT.

This sequence joins TRBV4-2 and TRBJ1-2, with a tentative D call TRBD1 (5 bases). Trimming cost V 1 base and J 4 bases, with 10 bases left between them. The germline V gene encodes CDR1 LGHNA and CDR2 YNFKEQ. The CDR3 consists of 14 residues. The CDR3 nucleotides are TGTGCCAGCAGCCAAGTCGGGGGAACCTATGGCTACACCTTC. The encoded protein is CASSQVGGTYGYTF.

The chain couples TRBV19 to TRBJ2-2; 11 positions match TRBD1. The CDR3 is 13 amino acids. V lost 10 bases, J lost 6 bases, and 4 bases stayed unmatched. Germline V gives CDR1 LNHDA, CDR2 SQIVND (reference sequence). CDR3 nucleotide sequence: TGTGCCATAGGGACAGGGGGGGCCGGGGAGCTGTTTTTT. Translating it yields CAIGTGGAGELFF.

The chain has TRBV29-1 and TRBJ1-2; D gene unclear. The germline gives CDR1 SQVTM, CDR2 ANQGSEA. The germline V and J ends were trimmed by 2 bases and 4 bases, with 14 bases remaining between them. The CDR3 runs 14 residues. Here the CDR3 DNA reads TGCAGCGTTGAATTCCCTACGGAAAGCTATGGCTACACCTTC. Translating it yields CSVEFPTESYGYTF.

This chain uses TRBV7-6 with TRBJ1-2; D not certain. The CDR3 spans 14 residues. CDR1 and CDR2 from the germline V gene are SGHVS and FNYEAQ. Trimming removed 5 bases from V and 4 bases from J, with 14 bases in between. CDR3 DNA sequence: TGTGCCAGCAGCCCGGAAGCCGGGTCCTATGGCTACACCTTC. It is translated as CASSPEAGSYGYTF.

This chain joins TRBV25-1 and TRBJ2-7, with 9 positions matching TRBD1. CDR1 is MGHDK, CDR2 SYGVNS, per germline. The length of the CDR3 is 14 residues. With 4 bases clipped from V and 2 bases from J, the junction kept 3 bases outside the gene matches. The CDR3 here is CASSGRTGAYEQYF. The CDR3 DNA reads as TGTGCCAGCAGTGGCCGGACAGGGGCCTACGAGCAGTACTTC.

The rearrangement joins TRBV29-1 to TRBJ1-1; possibly TRBD1 for D (5 bases). The CDR3 totals 11 residues. Germline CDR1 and CDR2: SQVTM and ANQGSEA. V lost 5 bases and J lost 4, with 8 bases in between. The CDR3 region is CSVTGGTEAFF. The CDR3 nucleotides are TGCAGCGTTACCGGGGGCACTGAAGCTTTCTTT.

V gene TRBV5-4 combines with J gene TRBJ2-7; 11 bases match TRBD2. This CDR3 comprises 14 residues. Germline CDR1 reads SGHNT; CDR2 reads YYREEE (reference sequence). V trimming: 4 bases; J trimming: 1 base; junction bases outside the gene matches: 1. In DNA form, the CDR3 reads TGTGCCAGCAGCGGGACTAGCGGTTCCTACGAGCAGTACTTC. This sequence encodes CASSGTSGSYEQYF.

The rearrangement joins TRBV7-2 to TRBJ2-7, with D hard to call. Germline values: CDR1 SGHTA, CDR2 FQGNSA. This CDR3 contains 15 residues. V was shortened by 2 bases and J by 0 bases, with 11 bases between the two germline ends. The CDR3 DNA reads as TGTGCCAGCAGCTTAAGAGCCGATAGCTCCTACGAGCAGTACTTC. Translating gives CASSLRADSSYEQYF. Using reference TRBV7-2 and TRBJ2-7 for the parts outside the CDR3, the full variable domain is GAGVSQSPSNKVTEKGKDVELRCDPISGHTALYWYRQSLGQGLEFLIYFQGNSAPDKSGLPSDRFSAERTGGSVSTLTIQRTQQEDSAVYLCASSLRADSSYEQYFGPGTRLTVT.

This chain connects TRBV29-1 to TRBJ2-1; D may correspond to TRBD1 or TRBD2 (5 bases each). Germline CDR1 SQVTM, CDR2 ANQGSEA. The CDR3 contains 15 residues. The V end was cut by 3 bases, the J end by 4 bases, with 16 bases between. The CDR3 region is CSVERLWGKYNEQFF. Here the CDR3 DNA reads TGCAGCGTTGAGCGCCTCTGGGGGAAGTACAATGAGCAGTTCTTC.

In its sample, this clone was seen a few times. The rearrangement uses TRBV6-1 and TRBJ2-3; possibly TRBD1 or TRBD2 for D (5 bases each). Trimming took off 2 bases at V and 0 bases at J, with 9 bases between the two ends. The CDR3 runs 15 residues. Germline values: CDR1 MNHNS, CDR2 SASEGT. The CDR3 DNA reads as TGTGCCAGCAGTGAATTTTGGGACAGCACAGATACGCAGTATTTT. Protein: CASSEFWDSTDTQYF.